This TCR beta chain was documented in a study of T-cell reconstitution after alpha-beta-depleted transplantation in children. This clonotype was detected only a few times. Preparation of the TCRbeta library used unique molecular identifiers. From the PCR reads, TCRdb called clonotypes with MiXCR, one entry per CDR3 protein. The sample records hundreds of thousands of distinct CDR3 sequences, about 18% being singletons. The germline V gene has CDR1 SEHNR and CDR2 FQNEAQ (reference sequence). CDR3 length: 16 residues. The germline V and J ends were trimmed by 2 bases and 4 bases, with 14 bases remaining between them.

The chain employs TRBV7-9 and TRBJ2-2, with D perhaps TRBD1 (6 bases). Sequenced here: PBMCs from the stem cell graft donor, sampled from the stem cell graft. The sequence was obtained from a human donor who donated a stem cell graft to a child with acute lymphoblastic leukemia. CDR3: CASSLTPQGGTGELFF. In nucleotides, the CDR3 is TGTGCCAGCAGCTTAACCCCACAGGGTGGCACCGGGGAGCTGTTTTTT.